This T cell receptor (beta chain) was identified during a study of shared clonotypes between healthy human individuals. As to this clone: The antigen is unknown. Other DNA variants within this sample encode the same CDR3.

Study-wide points: Non-shared clonotypes were found to have lower generation probabilities than the clonotypes that were shared by all four of the sorted-subset donors.

J lost 2 bases, V lost 0 bases, and 5 bases had no gene match. The CDR3 loop spans 16 amino acids. CDR1 MGHRA and CDR2 YSYEKL come from the germline V gene. Genomic DNA from each subset was divided evenly over several immunoSEQ plates. Assay: immunoSEQ multiplex PCR; the TCRdb copy retains only in-frame clones and omits some. Here the sample spans roughly 640,000 clones, around 74% being singletons. This chain links TRBV4-1 with TRBJ2-3; 7 bases align to TRBD2. This receptor was taken from a woman in her 30s in good health. The sequencing input was memory CD4+ T cells sorted from blood. Subset of the sample: CD45RA-negative fraction. The CDR3 spells CASSQDTSAYTDTQYF. The CDR3 DNA reads as TGCGCCAGCAGCCAAGACACTAGCGCCTACACAGATACGCAGTATTTT.